This T cell receptor (beta chain) originates from a study of CD8 T cells in ankylosing spondylitis (dated by TCRdb to about 2017). Regarding the study in general: The study profiled T cell receptor beta repertoires in healthy donors and ankylosing spondylitis patients to find disease-linked TCR variants. Peripheral blood was sampled, and synovial fluid was additionally collected from ankylosing spondylitis patients. The full study cohort was made up of about 25 ankylosing spondylitis patients and 108 healthy donors.

Sequencing was performed on an Illumina HiSeq 2500. Quantitative 5'-RACE with molecular barcodes was used to prepare TCR beta libraries. Regarding the original processing steps: A new computational method, built on a probabilistic model of VDJ rearrangement, was used to identify disease-linked TCR variants. TCRdb itself trimmed the public reads at Q25 with fastp, ran MiXCR and retained productive beta chains. All rows with the same CDR3 protein become a single entry with the most common DNA and genes. TCRdb, not the original authors, processed these V and J calls. The sample yields 300,000 to 350,000 distinct CDR3 sequences; around 20% were counted once. Jointly, the top ten make up about 3.7% of the sample. The CDR3 spans 16 residues, from the cysteine through the phenylalanine. Only the CDR3 part of the read is kept: 48 bases, read in frame from the first base. Taken from the germline V gene, the CDR1 and CDR2 loops are MDHEN and SYDVKM. V trim: 7 bases; J trim: 1 base; unmatched bases: 11.

Concerning this clonotype itself: Its antigen target is currently unknown. No base quality information exists; no much larger clone differs at one position.

Results and caveats for the whole study, not just this receptor: Some motif variants had previously been reported in the synovial fluid and blood of reactive arthritis patients, which suggests shared mechanisms of disease initiation. The disease-linked clones showed a CD8+ phenotype and occurred at relatively low frequencies in peripheral blood. A TCR beta motif made up of about eight highly homologous amino acid variants appeared to be characteristic of blood from ankylosing spondylitis patients. The disease-linked clones were reported to be significantly enriched in matched synovial fluid samples from ankylosing spondylitis patients.

This sequence originates from a female donor with ankylosing spondylitis or in good health (not recorded which). Sequences were obtained from blood, either unsorted or a sorted T cell fraction (not recorded which). The chain joins TRBV28 to TRBJ2-5, with 8 middle bases fitting TRBD2. The CDR3 region: CASTTTLAGFQETQYF. The nucleotides are TGTGCCAGCACCACAACCCTAGCGGGCTTCCAAGAGACCCAGTACTTC.